Listed below are T cell receptor beta chains from one sample, sequenced in a study of cytomegalovirus exposure and HLA in healthy donors. Sequenced by immunoSEQ multiplex PCR; TCRdb stores in-frame clones only, minus some. The table lists 200,000 to 250,000 clones, approximately 84% of them singletons. Sequenced: PBMCs. These receptors came from a woman in her 40s in good health and CMV-seronegative. Both conserved end residues are part of each CDR3. Each record gives: V gene, J gene, D gene, clone size, CDR3 protein, CDR3 DNA. The D gene is left open where the match is weak. Size values are once, few and many counts, or a class for expanded clones, and some rows have none.

>TRBV15|TRBJ2-5|.|.
CATSRDGGDRQETQYF
TGTGCCACCAGCAGAGATGGCGGGGACCGCCAAGAGACCCAGTACTTC
>TRBV5-1|TRBJ1-2|TRBD1|.
CASSLSLKTGWGYTF
TGCGCCAGCAGCTTGAGTTTAAAGACAGGGTGGGGCTACACCTTC
>TRBV4-1|TRBJ1-1|.|medium-sized
CASSQGQATNTEAFF
TGCGCCAGCAGCCAAGGACAGGCGACGAACACTGAAGCTTTCTTT
>TRBV5-1|TRBJ2-5|TRBD1|.
CASSRDSQETQYF
TGCGCCAGCAGCCGGGACAGCCAAGAGACCCAGTACTTC
>TRBV28|TRBJ2-1|TRBD2|.
CASSFSGGFNEQFF
TGTGCCAGCAGTTTTAGCGGGGGGTTTAATGAGCAGTTCTTC
>TRBV29-1|TRBJ2-1|TRBD1|.
CSVEPTGGGGSYNEQFF
TGCAGCGTTGAACCGACAGGGGGCGGGGGCTCCTACAATGAGCAGTTCTTC
>TRBV9|TRBJ1-2|.|.
CASSVAGLSNYGYTF
TGTGCCAGCAGCGTAGCAGGTCTGAGCAACTATGGCTACACCTTC
>TRBV7-6|TRBJ2-7|TRBD1|.
CASSLQPDRENEQYF
TGTGCCAGCAGCTTACAACCGGACAGGGAAAACGAGCAGTACTTC
>TRBV19|TRBJ2-5|TRBD2|.
CASSSATSGWGTQYF
TGTGCCAGTAGCTCCGCGACTAGCGGGTGGGGGACCCAGTACTTC
>TRBV14|TRBJ1-6|TRBD1|few
CASSQRTGGRNSPLHF
TGTGCCAGCAGCCAGAGGACAGGGGGTCGGAATTCACCCCTCCACTTT
>TRBV6-5|TRBJ1-3|.|.
CASSPPGSGNTIYF
TGTGCCAGCAGCCCACCAGGGTCCGGAAACACCATATATTTT
>TRBV29-1|TRBJ2-7|TRBD2|.
CSVNGGGEFTYEQYF
TGCAGCGTTAATGGCGGGGGGGAATTCACCTACGAGCAGTACTTC
>TRBV19|TRBJ1-2|.|.
CASSIRRSDYGYTF
TGTGCCAGTAGTATTAGGCGGTCTGATTATGGCTACACCTTC
>TRBV9|TRBJ1-1|TRBD1|.
CASSPRDRGSTEAFF
TGTGCCAGCAGCCCTCGGGACAGGGGGAGCACTGAAGCTTTCTTT
>TRBV5-8|TRBJ2-5|TRBD1|once
CASKDRGKETQYF
TGTGCCAGCAAGGACAGGGGGAAAGAGACCCAGTACTTC
>TRBV7-6|TRBJ1-6|TRBD1|.
CASSLQGANSPLHF
TGTGCCAGCAGCCTACAGGGGGCGAATTCACCCCTCCACTTT
>TRBV5-6|TRBJ1-1|.|few
CASSWGVSGTEAFF
TGTGCCAGCAGCTGGGGGGTGTCGGGAACTGAAGCTTTCTTT
>TRBV19|TRBJ2-7|.|.
CASSIDLGGEQYF
TGTGCCAGTAGTATAGACTTGGGAGGCGAGCAGTACTTC
>TRBV11-2|TRBJ2-2|.|.
CASSSLQGNTGELFF
TGTGCCAGCAGTTCGTTACAGGGAAACACCGGGGAGCTGTTTTTT
>TRBV2|TRBJ2-3|.|few
CASSDPGLAQYF
TGTGCCAGCAGTGATCCAGGGTTGGCGCAGTATTTT
>TRBV15|TRBJ2-7|TRBD1|few
CATSRETGSSYEQYF
TGTGCCACCAGCAGGGAGACAGGGTCGAGTTACGAGCAGTACTTC
>TRBV7-6|TRBJ2-3|.|.
CATAGRDSRTDTQYF
TGTGCCACTGCCGGGCGAGACAGCCGAACAGATACGCAGTATTTT
>TRBV10-2|TRBJ2-7|TRBD2|.
CASSQLAGVYEQYF
TGCGCCAGCAGTCAACTAGCGGGGGTATACGAGCAGTACTTC
>TRBV6-5|TRBJ2-1|TRBD2|.
CASSSPSGGHNEQFF
TGTGCCAGCAGTTCGCCTAGCGGGGGACACAATGAGCAGTTCTTC
>TRBV7-2|TRBJ1-5|.|.
CASSAGPGNQPQHF
TGTGCCAGCAGCGCAGGCCCCGGCAATCAGCCCCAGCATTTT
>TRBV10-2|TRBJ1-2|.|once
CASSEAGLPAGYTF
TGCGCCAGCAGTGAGGCAGGGTTGCCGGCTGGCTACACCTTC
>TRBV7-2|TRBJ2-1|.|.
CASSLIKGKRNEQFF
TGTGCCAGCAGCTTAATCAAGGGGAAAAGGAATGAGCAGTTCTTC
>TRBV4-3|TRBJ2-3|.|.
CASSQDPADTQYF
TGCGCCAGCAGCCAAGATCCGGCAGATACGCAGTATTTT
>TRBV30|TRBJ1-5|.|.
CAWSVVADNQPQHF
TGTGCCTGGAGTGTCGTGGCGGATAATCAGCCCCAGCATTTT
>TRBV7-3|TRBJ1-3|.|once
CASSLIYSGNTIYF
TGTGCCAGCAGCTTAATTTATTCTGGAAACACCATATATTTT
>TRBV28|TRBJ1-6|TRBD1|few
CASSLIGTEYNSPLHF
TGTGCCAGCAGTTTAATAGGGACAGAATATAATTCACCCCTCCACTTT
>TRBV6-1|TRBJ1-2|TRBD1|.
CASGGEQGRGYTF
TGTGCCAGTGGAGGGGAACAGGGGCGAGGCTACACCTTC
>TRBV11-2|TRBJ2-5|TRBD1|.
CASSPNAGQGKETQYF
TGTGCCAGCAGCCCGAACGCCGGACAGGGTAAAGAGACCCAGTACTTC
>TRBV18|TRBJ1-1|TRBD1|.
CASSPGQGAWTEAFF
TGTGCCAGCTCACCGGGACAGGGGGCTTGGACTGAAGCTTTCTTT
>TRBV4-3|TRBJ2-3|.|.
CASSQLGLRTDTQYF
TGCGCCAGCAGCCAGCTTGGGCTCCGCACAGATACGCAGTATTTT
>TRBV6-1|TRBJ1-1|.|.
CASSVDREAFF
TGTGCCAGCAGTGTTGACAGGGAAGCTTTCTTT
>TRBV11-3|TRBJ1-1|.|.
CASSLVQGNTEAFF
TGTGCCAGCAGCTTAGTACAGGGAAACACTGAAGCTTTCTTT
>TRBV5-8|TRBJ1-3|TRBD1|.
CASSSLGGFSGNTIYF
TGTGCCAGCAGCTCACTAGGGGGCTTCTCTGGAAACACCATATATTTT
>TRBV28|TRBJ2-4|.|once
CASRAAGTKNIQYF
TGTGCCAGCAGGGCGGCGGGAACCAAAAACATTCAGTACTTC
>TRBV18|TRBJ1-1|.|.
CASSQGGVDTEAFF
TGTGCCAGCTCCCAAGGGGGGGTAGACACTGAAGCTTTCTTT
>TRBV10-3|TRBJ1-1|.|.
CAISEVQADTEAFF
TGTGCCATCAGTGAAGTACAGGCAGACACTGAAGCTTTCTTT
>TRBV4-1|TRBJ1-5|TRBD1|.
CASSHTGVEQPQHF
TGCGCCAGCAGCCACACAGGGGTTGAGCAGCCCCAGCATTTT
>TRBV7-3|TRBJ2-3|.|.
CASSAAAYLGVTQYF
TGTGCCAGCAGCGCAGCGGCCTACCTCGGCGTTACGCAGTATTTT
>TRBV7-8|TRBJ1-5|.|.
CASSLSINQPQHF
TGTGCCAGCAGCTTGAGCATCAATCAGCCCCAGCATTTT
>TRBV7-8|TRBJ2-4|.|.
CASSLSGRKNIQYF
TGTGCCAGCAGCTTAAGTGGTAGAAAAAACATTCAGTACTTC
>TRBV29-1|TRBJ1-6|.|.
CSVEERRGSPLHF
TGCAGCGTTGAAGAGAGGAGGGGATCACCCCTCCACTTT
>TRBV6-1|TRBJ1-1|.|.
CASSVQTVNTEAFF
TGTGCCAGCAGTGTACAGACGGTGAACACTGAAGCTTTCTTT
>TRBV15|TRBJ1-1|TRBD1|.
CATSRKQGASEAFF
TGTGCCACCAGCAGAAAACAGGGGGCCTCTGAAGCTTTCTTT
>TRBV2|TRBJ2-5|TRBD2|.
CAGGTSPPEETQYF
TGTGCCGGGGGGACTAGCCCGCCCGAGGAGACCCAGTACTTC
>TRBV19|TRBJ2-2|.|few
CASSYGTGGTGELFF
TGTGCCAGTAGTTACGGGACCGGGGGCACCGGGGAGCTGTTTTTT
>TRBV7-9|TRBJ1-4|.|few
CSSSFREPNEKLFF
TGTTCCAGCAGCTTCAGGGAACCTAATGAAAAACTGTTTTTT
>TRBV5-1|TRBJ1-2|TRBD1|.
CASSPGQGTYGYTF
TGCGCCAGCAGCCCGGGACAGGGTACCTATGGCTACACCTTC
>TRBV15|TRBJ2-3|TRBD1|.
CATSSPGQGAEDTQYF
TGTGCCACCAGCAGTCCGGGACAGGGGGCTGAAGATACGCAGTATTTT
>TRBV5-6|TRBJ1-4|TRBD1|few
CASSLGGGQGEEKLFF
TGTGCCAGCAGCCTCGGGGGGGGACAGGGTGAGGAAAAACTGTTTTTT
>TRBV2|TRBJ2-5|TRBD2|.
CASTPMTSGGETQYF
TGTGCCAGCACTCCGATGACTAGCGGGGGTGAGACCCAGTACTTC
>TRBV10-2|TRBJ1-1|.|few
CATQQVLREAFF
TGCGCCACCCAACAGGTCCTCAGGGAAGCTTTCTTT
>TRBV2|TRBJ1-2|TRBD1|.
CASSSGQGYYGYTF
TGTGCCAGCAGTTCGGGACAGGGCTACTATGGCTACACCTTC
>TRBV5-4|TRBJ1-2|TRBD1|.
CASSFAGTGGSGYTF
TGTGCCAGCAGCTTTGCAGGGACAGGGGGCTCTGGCTACACCTTC
>TRBV19|TRBJ1-3|.|.
CASSIRTVSGNTIYF
TGTGCCAGTAGTATCCGGACTGTCTCTGGAAACACCATATATTTT
>TRBV30|TRBJ1-1|TRBD1|.
CAWVRDRGPSTEAFF
TGTGCCTGGGTCCGGGACAGGGGGCCGAGCACTGAAGCTTTCTTT